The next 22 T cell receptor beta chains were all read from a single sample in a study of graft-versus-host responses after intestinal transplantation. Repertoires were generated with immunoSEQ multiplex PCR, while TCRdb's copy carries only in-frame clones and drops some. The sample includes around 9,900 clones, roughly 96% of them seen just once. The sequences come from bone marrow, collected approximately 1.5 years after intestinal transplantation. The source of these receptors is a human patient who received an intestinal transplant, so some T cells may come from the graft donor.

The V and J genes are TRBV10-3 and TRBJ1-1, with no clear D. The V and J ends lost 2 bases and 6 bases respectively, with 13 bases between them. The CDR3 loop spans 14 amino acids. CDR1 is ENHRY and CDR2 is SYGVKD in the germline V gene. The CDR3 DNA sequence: TGTGCCATCAGTGAGGGGCCGCAAAGGGCTGAAGCTTTCTTT. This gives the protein CAISEGPQRAEAFF.

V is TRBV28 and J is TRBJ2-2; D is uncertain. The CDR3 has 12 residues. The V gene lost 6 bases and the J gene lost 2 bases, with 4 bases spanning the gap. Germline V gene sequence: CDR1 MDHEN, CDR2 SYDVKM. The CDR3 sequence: CASSPNTGELFF. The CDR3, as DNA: TGTGCCAGCAGCCCAAACACCGGGGAGCTGTTTTTT.

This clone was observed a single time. The CDR3 region is CARRAYRSQETQYF. The CDR3 DNA is TGTGCCAGAAGAGCTTACCGGAGCCAAGAGACCCAGTACTTC. The chain uses TRBV5-3 and TRBJ2-5; unclear D gene. TRBV5-3 is an open reading frame whose function is uncertain. CDR3 length: 14 residues. V dropped 5 bases and J dropped 1 base, with 12 bases sitting between them.

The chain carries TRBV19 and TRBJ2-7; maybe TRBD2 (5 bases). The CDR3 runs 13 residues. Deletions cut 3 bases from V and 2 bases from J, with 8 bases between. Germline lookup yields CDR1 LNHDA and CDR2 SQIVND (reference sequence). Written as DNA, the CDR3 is TGTGCCAGTAGTATGGACTGGCCCTACGAGCAGTACTTC. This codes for CASSMDWPYEQYF.

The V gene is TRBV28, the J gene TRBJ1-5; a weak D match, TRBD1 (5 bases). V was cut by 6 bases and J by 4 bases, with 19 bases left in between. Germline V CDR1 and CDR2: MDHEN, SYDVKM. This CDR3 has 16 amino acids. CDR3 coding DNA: TGTGCCAGCAGACTCAGGGTGGGGATCGGGAATCAGCCCCAGCATTTT. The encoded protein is CASRLRVGIGNQPQHF.

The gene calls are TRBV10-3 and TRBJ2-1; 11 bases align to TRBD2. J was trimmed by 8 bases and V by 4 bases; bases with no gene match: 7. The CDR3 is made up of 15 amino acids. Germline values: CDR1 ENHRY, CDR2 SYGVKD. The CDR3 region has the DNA TGTGCCATCAGTGTCAAGACTAGCGGGATCGATGAGCAGTTCTTC. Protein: CAISVKTSGIDEQFF.

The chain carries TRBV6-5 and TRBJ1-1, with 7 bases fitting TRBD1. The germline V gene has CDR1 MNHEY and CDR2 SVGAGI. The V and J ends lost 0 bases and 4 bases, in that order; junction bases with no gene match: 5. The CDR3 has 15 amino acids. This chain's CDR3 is CASSYSTGTGTEAFF. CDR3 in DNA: TGTGCCAGCAGTTACTCGACAGGGACGGGCACTGAAGCTTTCTTT.

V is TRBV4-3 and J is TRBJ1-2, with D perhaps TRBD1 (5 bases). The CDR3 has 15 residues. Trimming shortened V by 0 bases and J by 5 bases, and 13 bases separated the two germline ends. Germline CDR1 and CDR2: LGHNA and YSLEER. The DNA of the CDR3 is TGCGCCAGCAGCCAAGATTCCAGGGACCGGTATGGCTACACCTTC. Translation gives CASSQDSRDRYGYTF.

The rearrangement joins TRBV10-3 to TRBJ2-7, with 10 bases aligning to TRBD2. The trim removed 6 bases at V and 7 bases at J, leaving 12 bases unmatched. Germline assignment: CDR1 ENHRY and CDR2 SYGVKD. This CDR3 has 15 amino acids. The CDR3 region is CAIRWGAGGPGEQYF. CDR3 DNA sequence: TGTGCCATCAGGTGGGGAGCGGGAGGGCCGGGGGAGCAGTACTTC.

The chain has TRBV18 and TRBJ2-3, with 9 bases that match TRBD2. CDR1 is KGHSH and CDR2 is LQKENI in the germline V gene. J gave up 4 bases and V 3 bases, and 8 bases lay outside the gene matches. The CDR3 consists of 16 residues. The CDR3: CASSPRIAGEADTQYF. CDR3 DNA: TGTGCCAGCTCACCGAGGATAGCGGGAGAAGCAGATACGCAGTATTTT.

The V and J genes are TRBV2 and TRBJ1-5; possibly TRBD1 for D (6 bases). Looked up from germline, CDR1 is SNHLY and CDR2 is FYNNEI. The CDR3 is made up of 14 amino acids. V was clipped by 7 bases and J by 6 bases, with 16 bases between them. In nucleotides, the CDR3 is TGTGCCAGCACCTCTGAGGGGGAACGTCAGCCCCAGCATTTT. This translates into CASTSEGERQPQHF. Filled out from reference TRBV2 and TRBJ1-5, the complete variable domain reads EPEVTQTPSHQVTQMGQEVILRCVPISNHLYFYWYRQILGQKVEFLVSFYNNEISEKSEIFDDQFSVERPDGSNFTLKIRSTKLEDSAMYFCASTSEGERQPQHFGDGTRLSIL.

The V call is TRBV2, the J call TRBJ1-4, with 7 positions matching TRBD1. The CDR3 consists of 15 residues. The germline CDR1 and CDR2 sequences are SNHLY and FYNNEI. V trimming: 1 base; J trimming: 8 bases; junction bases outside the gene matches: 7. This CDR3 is CASSEVEGAREKLFF. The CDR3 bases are TGTGCCAGCAGTGAAGTTGAGGGGGCTAGAGAAAAACTGTTTTTT.

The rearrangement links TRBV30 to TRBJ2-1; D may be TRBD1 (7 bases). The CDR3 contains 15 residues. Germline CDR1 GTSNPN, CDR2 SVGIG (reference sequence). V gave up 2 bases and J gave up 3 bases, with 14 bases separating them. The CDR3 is CAWSKRQGLYNEQFF. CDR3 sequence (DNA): TGTGCCTGGAGTAAGCGACAGGGACTCTACAATGAGCAGTTCTTC.

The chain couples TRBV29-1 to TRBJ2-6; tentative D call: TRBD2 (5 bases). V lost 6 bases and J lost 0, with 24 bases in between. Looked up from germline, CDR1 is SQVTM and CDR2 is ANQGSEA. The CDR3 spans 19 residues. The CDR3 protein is CSVVFTGSRSSSGANVLTF. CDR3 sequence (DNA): TGCAGCGTCGTTTTCACGGGGTCTCGGAGCAGCTCTGGGGCCAACGTCCTGACTTTC.

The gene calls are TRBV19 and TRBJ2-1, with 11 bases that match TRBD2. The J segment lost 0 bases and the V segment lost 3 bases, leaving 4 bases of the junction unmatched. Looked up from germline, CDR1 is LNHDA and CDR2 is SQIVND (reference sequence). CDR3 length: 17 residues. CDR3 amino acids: CASSMDSGRGSYNEQFF. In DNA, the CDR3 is TGTGCCAGTAGTATGGATAGCGGGAGGGGCTCCTACAATGAGCAGTTCTTC.

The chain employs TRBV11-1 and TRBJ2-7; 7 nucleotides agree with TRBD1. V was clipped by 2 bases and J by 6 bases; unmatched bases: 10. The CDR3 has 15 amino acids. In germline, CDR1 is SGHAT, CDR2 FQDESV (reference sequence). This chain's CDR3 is CASSLQTGKASEQYF. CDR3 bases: TGTGCCAGCAGCTTACAGACAGGGAAAGCGAGCGAGCAGTACTTC.

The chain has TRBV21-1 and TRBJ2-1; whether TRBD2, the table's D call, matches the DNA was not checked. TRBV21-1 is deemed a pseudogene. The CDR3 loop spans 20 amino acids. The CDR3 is CASSKKGGTSGRAPSCEQFF. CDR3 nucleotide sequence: TGTGCCAGCAGCAAAAAAGGAGGGACTAGCGGGAGGGCCCCCTCTTGTGAGCAGTTCTTC.

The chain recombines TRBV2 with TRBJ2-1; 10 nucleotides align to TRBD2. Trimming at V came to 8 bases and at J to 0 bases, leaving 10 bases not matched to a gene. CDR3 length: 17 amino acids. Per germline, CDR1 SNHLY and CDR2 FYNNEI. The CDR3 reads CASLTGSGRDSYNEQFF. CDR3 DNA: TGTGCCAGCCTGACCGGGAGCGGGAGGGACTCCTACAATGAGCAGTTCTTC.

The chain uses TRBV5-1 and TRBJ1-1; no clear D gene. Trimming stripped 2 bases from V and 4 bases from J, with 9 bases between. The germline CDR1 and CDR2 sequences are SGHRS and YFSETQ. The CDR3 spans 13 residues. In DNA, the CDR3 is TGCGCCAGCAGCTTAGCACCTGGCACTGAAGCTTTCTTT. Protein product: CASSLAPGTEAFF.

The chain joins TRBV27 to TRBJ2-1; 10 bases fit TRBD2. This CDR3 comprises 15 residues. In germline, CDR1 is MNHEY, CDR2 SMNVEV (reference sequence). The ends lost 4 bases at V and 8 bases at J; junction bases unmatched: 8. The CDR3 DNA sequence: TGTGCCAGCAGTTCTATAGCGGGAGGTTATGATGAGCAGTTCTTC. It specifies CASSSIAGGYDEQFF.

CDR3 residues: CASSLARTGEKLFF. CDR3 nucleotide sequence: TGTGCCAGCAGCTTAGCGCGGACAGGTGAAAAACTGTTTTTT. This chain joins TRBV7-2 and TRBJ1-4; 7 bases agree with TRBD1. Germline V lookup: CDR1 SGHTA, CDR2 FQGNSA. The CDR3 runs 14 residues. The trim removed 0 bases at V and 7 bases at J, leaving 2 bases unmatched.

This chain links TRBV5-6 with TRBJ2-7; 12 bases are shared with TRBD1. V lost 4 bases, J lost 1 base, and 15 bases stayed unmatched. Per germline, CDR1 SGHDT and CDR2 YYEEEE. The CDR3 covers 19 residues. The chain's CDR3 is CASSHPLTGTGGSSYEQYF. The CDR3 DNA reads TGTGCCAGCAGCCACCCCCTTACCGGGACAGGGGGCTCTTCCTACGAGCAGTACTTC.